The sequence of this T cell receptor (beta chain) was determined in a study of T cells in Graves' hyperthyroidism and ophthalmopathy. Study-level background: Peripheral blood was obtained at initial diagnosis, preceding any treatment. Whole-study findings and limits: Most clonotypes expanded in thyroid above 0.001 were likewise present in blood.

The V end was cut by 6 bases, the J end by 4 bases, with 34 bases between. Germline values: CDR1 MDHEN, CDR2 SYDVKM. CDR3 size: 21 residues. The CDR3 regions of TCR beta were amplified from RNA transcripts. The HTBI primer set was used in a first-round RT-PCR of the TCR CDR3. TCRdb processed the multiplex PCR reads anew with MiXCR; each CDR3 protein has one entry. The sample yields around 300,000 distinct CDR3 sequences, about 15% seen once. This clonotype was found many times. Its matching antigen is unknown. The sequence derives from a woman in her 30s with Graves' hyperthyroidism. The sequenced sample was blood. V and J are TRBV28 and TRBJ1-3; no definite D call. CDR3: CASSPDGPSKPLFWRGNTIYF. CDR3 nucleotides: TGTGCCAGCAGCCCAGACGGACCGTCCAAACCTTTATTTTGGAGGGGAAACACCATATATTTT.